Included here is one TCR beta chain sequence, with context. Its antigen is not known. These data come from a study of T cell responses to AZD1222 COVID-19 vaccine. The CDR3 runs to 16 residues. Trimming removed 4 bases from V and 0 bases from J; junction bases left unmatched: 5. The germline gives CDR1 MNHEY, CDR2 SVGAGI. The method was immunoSEQ multiplex PCR; TCRdb's version includes in-frame clones alone and lacks a portion of them. This repertoire shows about 130,000 clones, about nine tenths found once; its top ten account for roughly 6.3%. Study results and limitations: Most donors were white British and more were female, and clonal diversity was possibly underestimated.

The sample here was peripheral blood, taken on day 0 of AZD1222 vaccination. The sequence was obtained from an adult in good health. The rearrangement links TRBV6-5 to TRBJ1-3; 8 bases agree with TRBD1. The CDR3 here is CASSLDRVISGNTIYF. The CDR3 nucleotides read TGTGCCAGCAGTTTGGACAGGGTAATCTCTGGAAACACCATATATTTT.